These T cell receptor beta chains were read from a single sample in a study of OX40 agonist ivuxolimab in advanced cancers. Only in-frame clones appear in the TCRdb table, and some are missing; sequencing was by immunoSEQ multiplex PCR. The sample lists about 88,000 clones; 75% to 90% were seen once. The sample consisted of CD4+ or CD8+ T cells sorted from blood, taken in a trial of the OX40 agonist ivuxolimab. These TCRs come from an adult with an advanced solid tumor such as melanoma, head and neck, liver or kidney cancer. The CDR3 runs from the conserved cysteine through the conserved F or W. A D gene is named only where the DNA matches it firmly. Part of the rows lack a size; the others show once, few, many or a class for expanded clones.

CDR3 protein,CDR3 DNA,J gene,clone size,V gene,D gene
CASSFRTANTGELFF,TGTGCCAGCAGCTTCAGGACAGCGAACACCGGGGAGCTGTTTTTT,TRBJ2-2,.,TRBV5-8,.
CASSLRGTGGDHTDTQYF,TGCGCCAGCAGCTTGAGGGGGACAGGGGGCGACCACACAGATACGCAGTATTTT,TRBJ2-3,.,TRBV5-1,TRBD1
CASSLLAGDTDTQYF,TGTGCCAGCAGCTTGCTCGCGGGAGACACAGATACGCAGTATTTT,TRBJ2-3,once,TRBV5-6,TRBD2
CASSLFVWRDTGELFF,TGTGCCAGCAGCTTATTCGTCTGGAGGGACACCGGGGAGCTGTTTTTT,TRBJ2-2,.,TRBV13,.
CASSPLAGVETQYF,TGTGCCAGCAGCCCACTAGCGGGAGTGGAGACCCAGTACTTC,TRBJ2-5,.,TRBV28,TRBD2
CASSLERNNYGYTF,TGCGCCAGCAGCTTGGAGAGAAATAACTATGGCTACACCTTC,TRBJ1-2,.,TRBV5-1,.
CAISGNSGTFFDF,TGTGCCATCAGTGGGAATTCCGGGACCTTCTTTGACTTC,TRBJ2-7,many,TRBV10-3,.
CSVGTGDGYTF,TGCAGCGTTGGGACAGGGGATGGCTACACCTTC,TRBJ1-2,few,TRBV29-1,TRBD1
CASSLGLAGDYNEQFF,TGCGCCAGCAGCTTGGGCCTAGCGGGGGATTACAATGAGCAGTTCTTC,TRBJ2-1,.,TRBV5-1,TRBD2
CASSPLGGMQETQYF,TGTGCCAGCTCACCACTCGGGGGGATGCAAGAGACCCAGTACTTC,TRBJ2-5,.,TRBV18,TRBD2
CASSLPGQGRTEAFF,TGTGCCAGCAGCTTACCGGGACAGGGTAGAACTGAAGCTTTCTTT,TRBJ1-1,few,TRBV11-2,TRBD1
CASSRRGDREDTEAFF,TGCGCCAGCAGCCGAAGGGGAGACAGGGAAGACACTGAAGCTTTCTTT,TRBJ1-1,.,TRBV4-1,TRBD1
CASSSPVAGGIGLRGNEQFF,TGCGCCAGCAGTTCCCCCGTGGCAGGGGGCATAGGGTTGAGGGGAAATGAGCAGTTCTTC,TRBJ2-1,.,TRBV5-1,TRBD1
CASRRIQETQYF,TGTGCCAGCAGACGGATTCAAGAGACCCAGTACTTC,TRBJ2-5,.,TRBV28,.
CSARQGYYGYTF,TGCAGCGCTCGACAGGGGTACTATGGCTACACCTTC,TRBJ1-2,once,TRBV29-1,TRBD1
CASSILVTRNSPLHF,TGTGCCAGTAGTATTCTCGTAACCCGCAATTCACCCCTCCACTTT,TRBJ1-6,.,TRBV19,.
CASSLQENSPLHF,TGTGCCAGCAGCTTACAGGAGAATTCACCCCTCCACTTT,TRBJ1-6,.,TRBV7-3,.
CASSARAGEQETQYF,TGTGCCAGCAGCGCGCGCGCGGGGGAGCAAGAGACCCAGTACTTC,TRBJ2-5,.,TRBV9,TRBD2
CASRRQGSYGYTF,TGTGCCAGCAGACGACAGGGATCCTATGGCTACACCTTC,TRBJ1-2,.,TRBV6-5,TRBD1
CASGPEPFSPLHF,TGTGCCAGTGGCCCGGAGCCATTTTCACCCCTCCACTTT,TRBJ1-6,.,TRBV6-1,.
CASSLPDTDTQYF,TGTGCCAGCAGCTTGCCAGACACAGATACGCAGTATTTT,TRBJ2-3,.,TRBV5-4,.
CASSVPPPAFGGAYEQYF,TGTGCCAGCAGCGTACCACCCCCGGCCTTCGGGGGGGCCTACGAGCAGTACTTC,TRBJ2-7,few,TRBV9,TRBD2
CASMNDIRGGYTF,TGTGCCAGCATGAACGACATCCGTGGTGGCTACACCTTC,TRBJ1-2,.,TRBV2,.
CASTRDRSGGTEAFF,TGTGCCAGTACCCGGGACAGGTCGGGCGGCACTGAAGCTTTCTTT,TRBJ1-1,.,TRBV19,TRBD1
CASSPQGFFSYEQYF,TGCGCCAGCAGCCCGCAGGGGTTTTTCTCCTACGAGCAGTACTTC,TRBJ2-7,.,TRBV5-1,.
CATSSTGTSGRVVRNEQFF,TGTGCCACCAGCAGCACCGGGACTAGCGGGAGAGTGGTGAGGAATGAGCAGTTCTTC,TRBJ2-1,.,TRBV15,TRBD2
CASSLSGTGVDEQYF,TGTGCCAGCAGCTTGTCGGGGACAGGGGTCGACGAGCAGTACTTC,TRBJ2-7,.,TRBV5-8,TRBD1